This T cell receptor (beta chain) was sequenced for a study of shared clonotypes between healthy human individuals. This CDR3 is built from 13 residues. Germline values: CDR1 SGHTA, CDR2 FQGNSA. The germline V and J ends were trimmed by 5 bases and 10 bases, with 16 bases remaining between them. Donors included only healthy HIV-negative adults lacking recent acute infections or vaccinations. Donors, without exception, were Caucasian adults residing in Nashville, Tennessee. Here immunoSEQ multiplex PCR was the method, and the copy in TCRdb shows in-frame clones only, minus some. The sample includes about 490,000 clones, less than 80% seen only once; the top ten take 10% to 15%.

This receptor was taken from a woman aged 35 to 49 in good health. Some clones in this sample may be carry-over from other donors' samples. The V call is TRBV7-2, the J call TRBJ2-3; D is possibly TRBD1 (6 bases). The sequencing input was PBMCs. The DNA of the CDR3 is TGTGCCAGCAGCATCCAGACAGGTCCCTCGCAGTATTTT. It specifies CASSIQTGPSQYF.